This T cell receptor (beta chain) was obtained from a study of blood T cells in healthy people across ages. Study results and limitations: The unknown donor CMV status may have confounded expanded clonotype changes.

For the second PCR, which ran for roughly 6 to 12 cycles, a sample-barcoded 5' primer and a J-beta primer mix were used. Tags on each cDNA molecule came from a template-switch adaptor with 12 random nucleotides. Each CDR3 protein is one row after TCRdb ran MiXCR on the 5' RACE reads. The sample lists hundreds of thousands of distinct CDR3 sequences, about a third occurring once. This clonotype came up many times. What it binds is not known. The CDR3 contains 16 residues. Trimming pared 5 bases from V and 5 bases from J, leaving 19 bases between. The germline V gene has CDR1 SEHNR and CDR2 FQNEAQ (reference sequence).

The chain links TRBV7-9 to TRBJ2-1; possibly TRBD1 or TRBD2 for D (5 bases each). The sequence was obtained from a woman of 80 years or more in good health. Sequenced input: blood. In nucleotides, the CDR3 is TGTGCCAGCAGCCCAAAAGGCTACGGGGCTAACAATGAGCAGTTCTTC. It translates to CASSPKGYGANNEQFF.